This is a list of T cell receptor beta chains from one sample in a study of T cell changes during pregnancy in multiple sclerosis. Method: immunoSEQ multiplex PCR; TCRdb's copy keeps in-frame clones and lacks some. The sample consists of tens of thousands of clones, around nine tenths of them appearing once. The specimen comprised peripheral blood, sampled before pregnancy. All receptors come from a female donor with multiple sclerosis, enrolled in a pregnancy study. Each CDR3 is given with its conserved first and last residue. The D gene is left open where the match is weak. The listing skips clone size in some rows; elsewhere it reads once, few, many or a size class.

CDR3,DNA,D,size,V,J
CASSWDSYEQYF,TGTGCCAGCAGTTGGGACAGCTACGAGCAGTACTTC,TRBD1,NA,TRBV11-2,TRBJ2-7
CASSPLGTSGRASTGELFF,TGTGCCAGCAGCCCTCTCGGGACTAGCGGGAGGGCCTCCACCGGGGAGCTGTTTTTT,TRBD2,once,TRBV4-2,TRBJ2-2
CAVTRAENTEAFF,TGTGCCGTAACCAGGGCAGAGAACACTGAAGCTTTCTTT,NA,NA,TRBV10-3,TRBJ1-1
CASSLARVGTPRNYGYTF,TGTGCCAGCAGCTTGGCCCGGGTTGGGACACCGAGGAACTATGGCTACACCTTC,NA,NA,TRBV5-6,TRBJ1-2
CATSRDHGTGGYGYTF,TGTGCCACCAGCAGAGACCACGGGACAGGGGGCTATGGCTACACCTTC,TRBD1,NA,TRBV15,TRBJ1-2
CASSLEGAWRDTGELFF,TGTGCCAGCAGCTTAGAAGGGGCATGGAGGGACACCGGGGAGCTGTTTTTT,NA,NA,TRBV5-4,TRBJ2-2
CASSYGRGAVSEAFF,TGTGCCAGCAGTTATGGCAGGGGGGCTGTATCTGAAGCTTTCTTT,TRBD1,NA,TRBV6-5,TRBJ1-1
CASSQETYRGNQPQHF,TGTGCCAGCAGCCAAGAAACCTACAGGGGCAATCAGCCCCAGCATTTT,NA,NA,TRBV4-2,TRBJ1-5
CASSFTGSTDTQYF,TGTGCCAGCAGCTTTACAGGGAGCACAGATACGCAGTATTTT,NA,NA,TRBV11-2,TRBJ2-3
CASSLAARPRDTQYF,TGTGCCAGCAGCTTAGCTGCGCGGCCCCGGGATACGCAGTATTTT,NA,NA,TRBV7-3,TRBJ2-3
CASRTSASTDTQYF,TGTGCCAGTCGGACTAGCGCCAGCACAGATACGCAGTATTTT,TRBD2,NA,TRBV19,TRBJ2-3
CASSLRQAISGNTIYF,TGCGCCAGCAGCTTAAGACAAGCTATCTCTGGAAACACCATATATTTT,NA,NA,TRBV5-1,TRBJ1-3
CASRPLQGNTIYF,TGTGCCAGTAGACCTCTCCAGGGGAACACCATATATTTT,NA,once,TRBV19,TRBJ1-3
CASSAVGQDYQPQHF,TGTGCCAGCAGTGCCGTTGGACAGGACTATCAGCCCCAGCATTTT,TRBD1,NA,TRBV6-1,TRBJ1-5
CASSLIAPSTDTQYF,TGCGCCAGCAGCTTGATAGCGCCCAGCACAGATACGCAGTATTTT,NA,NA,TRBV5-1,TRBJ2-3
CASSPLAGGPRRSGELFF,TGCGCCAGCAGTCCACTAGCGGGAGGGCCACGGCGTAGCGGGGAGCTGTTTTTT,TRBD2,NA,TRBV5-1,TRBJ2-2
CASSYSAPSLTDTQYF,TGTGCCAGCAGTTACTCGGCGCCTAGTCTAACAGATACGCAGTATTTT,NA,NA,TRBV6-5,TRBJ2-3
CASSLVSFDVDEQFF,TGCGCCAGCAGCTTGGTTAGCTTTGACGTCGATGAGCAGTTCTTC,NA,NA,TRBV5-1,TRBJ2-1
CASSQGEGTGAEKLFF,TGTGCCAGCAGCCAAGGAGAAGGGACAGGGGCTGAAAAACTGTTTTTT,TRBD1,few,TRBV4-2,TRBJ1-4
CASSITGALHF,TGTGCCAGTAGTATTACAGGGGCCCTCCACTTT,TRBD1,NA,TRBV19,TRBJ1-6
CASGILADEQFF,TGTGCCAGCGGGATACTAGCGGATGAGCAGTTCTTC,TRBD2,NA,TRBV27,TRBJ2-1
CASSDTNYGYTF,TGCGCCAGCAGCGACACCAACTATGGCTACACCTTC,NA,NA,TRBV5-1,TRBJ1-2
CASGYGVEQFF,TGTGCTAGTGGTTACGGGGTAGAGCAGTTCTTC,NA,NA,TRBV12-5,TRBJ2-1
CASSWGQYEQYF,TGTGCCAGCAGTTGGGGACAGTACGAGCAGTACTTC,TRBD1,few,TRBV6-6,TRBJ2-7
CASSSRTSGSGGNEQFF,TGTGCCAGCAGCTCCCGGACTAGCGGGAGCGGTGGAAATGAGCAGTTCTTC,TRBD2,NA,TRBV7-2,TRBJ2-1
CASSTGLAGDSYNEQFF,TGTGCCAGCAGCACCGGACTAGCGGGAGATTCCTACAATGAGCAGTTCTTC,TRBD2,NA,TRBV4-2,TRBJ2-1
CASSHPGWDTEAFF,TGCGCCAGCAGTCATCCGGGATGGGACACTGAAGCTTTCTTT,NA,NA,TRBV23-1,TRBJ1-1
CASSLDSNNYNEQFF,TGTGCCAGCAGTTTAGATAGCAACAACTACAATGAGCAGTTCTTC,NA,NA,TRBV6-5,TRBJ2-1
CAISGGLAGTGDTQYF,TGTGCCATCAGTGGGGGACTAGCGGGGACGGGGGATACGCAGTATTTT,TRBD2,NA,TRBV10-3,TRBJ2-3
CASSLQQGSEKLFF,TGTGCCAGCAGCTTGCAACAGGGGAGTGAAAAACTGTTTTTT,TRBD1,NA,TRBV7-9,TRBJ1-4
CASNVGGNTEAFF,TGTGCCAGCAATGTCGGAGGGAACACTGAAGCTTTCTTT,NA,NA,TRBV5-8,TRBJ1-1
CASSQDVGAGGYEQYF,TGCGCCAGCAGCCAAGATGTGGGAGCGGGGGGGTACGAGCAGTACTTC,TRBD2,NA,TRBV4-3,TRBJ2-7
CAISESTGRGNTEAFF,TGTGCCATCAGTGAGTCGACGGGCAGGGGAAACACTGAAGCTTTCTTT,NA,NA,TRBV10-3,TRBJ1-1
CASSPTGGSNQPQHF,TGTGCCAGCAGCCCGACAGGGGGCAGCAATCAGCCCCAGCATTTT,TRBD1,few,TRBV4-2,TRBJ1-5
CASSEWTSGVYEQYF,TGTGCCAGCAGTGAGTGGACTAGCGGGGTCTACGAGCAGTACTTC,TRBD2,once,TRBV6-1,TRBJ2-7
CASSYDRDSSVKEQYF,TGTGCCAGCAGCTATGACCGGGACAGTTCGGTGAAGGAGCAGTACTTC,TRBD1,NA,TRBV7-9,TRBJ2-7
CASSLGTGGRNSPLHF,TGTGCCAGCTCACTCGGGACAGGGGGGAGGAATTCACCCCTCCACTTT,TRBD1,NA,TRBV18,TRBJ1-6
CAWTRRGLGNEKLFF,TGTGCCTGGACCAGAAGGGGGCTCGGTAATGAAAAACTGTTTTTT,TRBD1,NA,TRBV30,TRBJ1-4
CALGQGPIGELFF,TGTGCCTTGGGACAGGGGCCCATCGGGGAGCTGTTTTTT,TRBD1,NA,TRBV30,TRBJ2-2
CASRPELTTGAGNTIYF,TGTGCCAGCAGGCCGGAGTTGACAACAGGGGCTGGAAACACCATATATTTT,TRBD1,NA,TRBV9,TRBJ1-3
CASSGGGGNTIYF,TGTGCCAGCAGTGGAGGGGGCGGAAACACCATATATTTT,TRBD1,NA,TRBV2,TRBJ1-3
CASSQDGSSGGNNEQFF,TGCGCCAGCAGCCAAGATGGGTCTAGCGGGGGTAACAATGAGCAGTTCTTC,TRBD2,NA,TRBV4-1,TRBJ2-1
CASSLDGGNDNEQFF,TGTGCCAGCAGCTTAGACGGGGGGAATGACAATGAGCAGTTCTTC,TRBD2,NA,TRBV7-2,TRBJ2-1
CASSYYELIRDRPFTGELFF,TGCGCCAGCAGCTATTATGAATTAATACGGGACAGACCATTCACCGGGGAGCTGTTTTTT,TRBD1,NA,TRBV5-1,TRBJ2-2